This T cell receptor beta chain was documented in a study of glioma-infiltrating T cells after dendritic cell vaccination. Primers: 60 V beta forward and 13 J beta reverse. The repertoire was sequenced with immunoSEQ multiplex PCR; TCRdb's copy has only in-frame clones and lacks some. The sample includes around 73,000 clones, roughly 80% of them seen just once. V shed 1 base and J 4 bases; nucleotides not matched to a gene: 8. From germline, CDR1 is SGHRS and CDR2 YFSETQ. CDR3 size: 16 residues. The chain joins TRBV5-1 to TRBJ1-1, with 9 bases identical to TRBD1. The sequencing here drew on blood, taken before dendritic cell vaccination. This receptor was taken from a human donor with glioblastoma. CDR3 in amino acids: CASSLWDRAGGTEAFF. The DNA for the CDR3 is TGCGCCAGCAGCTTGTGGGACAGGGCTGGGGGCACTGAAGCTTTCTTT.